Following are 6 T cell receptor beta chains from one sample sequenced in a study of blood T cells in healthy people across ages. A second PCR, run for about 7 to 12 cycles, used a sample-barcoded 5' primer plus a J-beta primer mix. TCRdb processed the 5' RACE reads anew with MiXCR; each CDR3 protein has one entry. This sample has some 760,000 distinct CDR3 sequences, with around 25% found just once. The sample was also linked to a second study, of T cells of mothers and their children.

Sequencing input: blood. These receptors all come from a boy under 18 in good health.

This clonotype has just a few counts. This rearrangement joins TRBV6-1 to TRBJ1-4; D unresolved. The CDR3 has 15 amino acids. The V gene lost 4 bases and the J gene lost 1 base, with 10 bases spanning the gap. Germline loops: CDR1 MNHNS, CDR2 SASEGT. The CDR3 sequence: CASSGYIGTNEKLFF. The CDR3, as DNA: TGTGCCAGCAGTGGGTATATTGGAACTAATGAAAAACTGTTTTTT.

This clonotype was seen only a few times. This rearrangement joins TRBV20-1 to TRBJ2-5; 13 bases align to TRBD2. Germline V CDR1 and CDR2: DFQATT, SNEGSKA (reference sequence). The CDR3 consists of 13 residues. V lost 3 bases to trimming and J lost 11 bases; unmatched junction nucleotides: 6. The CDR3 here is CSASGTSGVFQYF. As DNA, the CDR3 is TGCAGTGCTAGTGGGACTAGCGGGGTTTTTCAGTACTTC.

This clonotype showed up just a few times. The chain carries TRBV6-2 or TRBV6-3 and TRBJ2-4, with 16 bases fitting TRBD2. The CDR3 length is 20 residues. CDR1 and CDR2 (germline): MNHEY, SVGEGT. The V segment lost 7 bases and the J segment 1 base; nucleotides outside the gene matches: 13. The CDR3 loop is CASTPIPGLAGGVAKNIQYF. In DNA form, the CDR3 reads TGTGCCAGCACCCCCATTCCGGGACTAGCGGGAGGGGTGGCCAAAAACATTCAGTACTTC.

Concerning this clonotype itself: The conserved phenylalanine or tryptophan is not found at the CDR3 terminus, so this likely reflects a read error. The V and J genes are TRBV7-9 and TRBJ2-3, with TRBD2 matching 8 bases. Germline V gene sequence: CDR1 SEHNR, CDR2 FQNEAQ (reference sequence). The CDR3 is 20 amino acids. V shed 4 bases, J shed 4 bases, and the junction held 22 bases outside the gene matches. The CDR3 region has the DNA TGTGCCAGCAGCTACCACCCTAGCGGGCCGGAGAGGGCAGCAGCAGATACGCAGTATTCT. Amino acid sequence: CASSYHPSGPERAAADTQYS.

The chain is built from TRBV29-1 and TRBJ2-5, with D tentatively TRBD2 (5 bases). This CDR3 region has 15 residues. Trimming took 3 bases from V and 6 from J, leaving 20 bases between them. Per the germline V gene, CDR1 is SQVTM and CDR2 is ANQGSEA. The CDR3 protein is CSVEFPGNEGKTQYF. The CDR3 bases are TGCAGCGTTGAGTTTCCGGGGAACGAAGGGAAGACCCAGTACTTC. Supplemented by reference TRBV29-1 and TRBJ2-5, the full variable domain reads SAVISQKPSRDICQRGTSLTIQCQVDSQVTMMFWYRQQPGQSLTLIATANQGSEATYESGFVIDKFPISRPNLTFSTLTVSNMSPEDSSIYLCSVEFPGNEGKTQYFGPGTRLLVL.

This clonotype showed up just a few times. The gene calls are TRBV3-1 and TRBJ2-5; 11 nucleotides align to TRBD2. The last part of the DNA fits TRBJ2-1 better; the J call may be wrong. The CDR3 runs 15 residues. Germline CDR1 reads LGHDT; CDR2 reads YNNKEL (reference sequence). CDR3 DNA: TGTGCCAGCACCCTCATAGCGGGGGGGATCAATGAGCAGTTCTTC. It translates to CASTLIAGGINEQFF.